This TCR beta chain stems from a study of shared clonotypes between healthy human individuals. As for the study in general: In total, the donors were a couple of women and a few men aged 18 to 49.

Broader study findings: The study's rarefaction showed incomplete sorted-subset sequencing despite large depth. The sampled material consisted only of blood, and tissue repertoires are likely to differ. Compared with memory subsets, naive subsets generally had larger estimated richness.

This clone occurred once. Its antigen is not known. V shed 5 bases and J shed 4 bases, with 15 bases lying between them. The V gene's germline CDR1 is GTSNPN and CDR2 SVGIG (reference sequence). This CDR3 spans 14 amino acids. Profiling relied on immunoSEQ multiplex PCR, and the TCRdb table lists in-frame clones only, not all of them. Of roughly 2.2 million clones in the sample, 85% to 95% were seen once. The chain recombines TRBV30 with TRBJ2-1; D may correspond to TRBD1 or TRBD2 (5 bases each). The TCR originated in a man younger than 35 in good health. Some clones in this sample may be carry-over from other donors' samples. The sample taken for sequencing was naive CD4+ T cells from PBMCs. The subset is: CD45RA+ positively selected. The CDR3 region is CAWQRGPAYNEQFF. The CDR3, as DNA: TGTGCCTGGCAGAGGGGACCCGCGTACAATGAGCAGTTCTTC. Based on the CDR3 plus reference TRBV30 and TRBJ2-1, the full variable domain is SQTIHQWPATLVQPVGSPLSLECTVEGTSNPNLYWYRQAAGRGLQLLFYSVGIGQISSEVPQNLSASRPQDRQFILSSKKLLLSDSGFYLCAWQRGPAYNEQFFGPGTRLTVL.